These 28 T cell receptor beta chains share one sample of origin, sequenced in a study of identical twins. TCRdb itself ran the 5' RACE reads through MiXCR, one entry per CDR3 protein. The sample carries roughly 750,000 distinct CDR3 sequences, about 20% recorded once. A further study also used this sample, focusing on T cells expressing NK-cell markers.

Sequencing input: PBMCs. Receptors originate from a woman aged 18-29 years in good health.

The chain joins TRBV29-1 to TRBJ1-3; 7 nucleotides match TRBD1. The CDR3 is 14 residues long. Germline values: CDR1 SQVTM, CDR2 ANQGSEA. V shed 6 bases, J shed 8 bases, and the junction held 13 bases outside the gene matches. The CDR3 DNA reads TGCAGCGTACTAGGAAGACAGGGAGGTGACACCATATATTTT. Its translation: CSVLGRQGGDTIYF. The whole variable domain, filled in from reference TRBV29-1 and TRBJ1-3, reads SAVISQKPSRDICQRGTSLTIQCQVDSQVTMMFWYRQQPGQSLTLIATANQGSEATYESGFVIDKFPISRPNLTFSTLTVSNMSPEDSSIYLCSVLGRQGGDTIYFGEGSWLTVV.

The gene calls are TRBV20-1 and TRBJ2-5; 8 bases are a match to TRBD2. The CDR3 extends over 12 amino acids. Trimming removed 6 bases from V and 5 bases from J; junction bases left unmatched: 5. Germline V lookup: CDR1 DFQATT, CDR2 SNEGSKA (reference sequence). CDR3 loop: CSATREVETQYF. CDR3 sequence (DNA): TGCAGTGCCACGCGGGAGGTCGAGACCCAGTACTTC.

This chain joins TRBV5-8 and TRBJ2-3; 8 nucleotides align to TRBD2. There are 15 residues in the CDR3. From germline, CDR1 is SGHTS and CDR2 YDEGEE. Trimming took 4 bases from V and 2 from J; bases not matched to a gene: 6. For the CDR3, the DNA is TGTGCCAGCAGCCTCTTAGCGGGGATCACAGATACGCAGTATTTT. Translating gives CASSLLAGITDTQYF.

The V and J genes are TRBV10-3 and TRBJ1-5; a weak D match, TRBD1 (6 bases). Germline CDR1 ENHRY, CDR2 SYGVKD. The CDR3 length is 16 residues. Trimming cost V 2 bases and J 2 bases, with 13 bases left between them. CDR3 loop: CAISESDGGRNQPQHF. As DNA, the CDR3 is TGTGCCATCAGTGAGAGCGACGGGGGGCGCAATCAGCCCCAGCATTTT.

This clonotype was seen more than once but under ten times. Written as DNA, the CDR3 is TGCGCCAGCAGCCCAGGACAGTATAGCAATCAGCCCCAGCATTTT. Its protein is CASSPGQYSNQPQHF. The V call is TRBV5-1, the J call TRBJ1-5, with D perhaps TRBD1 (6 bases). Trimming cost V 4 bases and J 0 bases, with 11 bases left between them. The CDR3 has 15 amino acids. CDR1 SGHRS and CDR2 YFSETQ come from the germline V gene.

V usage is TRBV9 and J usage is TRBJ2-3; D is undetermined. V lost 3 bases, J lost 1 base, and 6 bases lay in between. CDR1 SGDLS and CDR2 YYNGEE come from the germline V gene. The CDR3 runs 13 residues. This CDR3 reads CASSALGTDTQYF. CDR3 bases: TGTGCCAGCAGCGCCCTAGGCACAGATACGCAGTATTTT.

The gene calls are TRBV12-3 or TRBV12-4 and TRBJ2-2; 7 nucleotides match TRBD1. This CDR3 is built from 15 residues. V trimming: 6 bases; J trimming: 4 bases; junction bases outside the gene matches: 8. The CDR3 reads CASSPHRGGTGELFF. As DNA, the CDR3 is TGTGCCAGCAGCCCCCACAGGGGTGGCACCGGGGAGCTGTTTTTT.

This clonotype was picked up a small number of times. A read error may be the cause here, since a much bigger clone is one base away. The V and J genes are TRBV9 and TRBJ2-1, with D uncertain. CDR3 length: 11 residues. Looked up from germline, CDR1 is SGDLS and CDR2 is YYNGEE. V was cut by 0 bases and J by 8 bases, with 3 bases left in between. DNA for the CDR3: TGTGCCAGCAGCGTAGCCGATGAGCAGTTCTTC. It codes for CASSVADEQFF.

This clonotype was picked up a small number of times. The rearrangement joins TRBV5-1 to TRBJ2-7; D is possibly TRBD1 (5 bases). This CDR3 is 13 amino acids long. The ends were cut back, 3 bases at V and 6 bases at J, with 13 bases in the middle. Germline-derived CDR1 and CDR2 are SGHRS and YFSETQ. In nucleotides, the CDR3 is TGCGCCAGCAGCTACCAGGGCGTGTCCGAGCAGTACTTC. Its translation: CASSYQGVSEQYF.

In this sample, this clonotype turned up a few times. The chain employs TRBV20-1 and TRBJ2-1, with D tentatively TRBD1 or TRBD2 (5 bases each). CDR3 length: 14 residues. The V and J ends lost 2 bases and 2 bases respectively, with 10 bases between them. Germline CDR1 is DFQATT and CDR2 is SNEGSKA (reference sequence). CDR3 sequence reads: CSARPGRTYNEQFF. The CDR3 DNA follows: TGCAGTGCTAGACCGGGACGAACCTACAATGAGCAGTTCTTC.

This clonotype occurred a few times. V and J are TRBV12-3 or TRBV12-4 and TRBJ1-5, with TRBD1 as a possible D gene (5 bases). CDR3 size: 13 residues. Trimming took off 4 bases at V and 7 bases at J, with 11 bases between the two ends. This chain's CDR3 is CASSYGGWQPQHF. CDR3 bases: TGTGCCAGCAGTTATGGGGGTTGGCAGCCCCAGCATTTT.

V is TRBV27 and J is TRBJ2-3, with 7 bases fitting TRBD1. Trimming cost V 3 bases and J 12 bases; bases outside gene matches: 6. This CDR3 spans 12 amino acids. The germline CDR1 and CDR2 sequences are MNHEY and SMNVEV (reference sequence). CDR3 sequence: CASSFEGASQYF. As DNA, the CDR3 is TGTGCCAGCAGTTTTGAGGGGGCTAGCCAGTATTTT.

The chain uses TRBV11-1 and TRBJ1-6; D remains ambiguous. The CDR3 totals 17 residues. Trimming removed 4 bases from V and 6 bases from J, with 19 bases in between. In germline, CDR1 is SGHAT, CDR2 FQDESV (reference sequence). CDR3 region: CASSSGAFRSGNSPLHF. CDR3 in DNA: TGTGCCAGCAGCTCGGGAGCCTTTCGGAGCGGTAATTCACCCCTCCACTTT.

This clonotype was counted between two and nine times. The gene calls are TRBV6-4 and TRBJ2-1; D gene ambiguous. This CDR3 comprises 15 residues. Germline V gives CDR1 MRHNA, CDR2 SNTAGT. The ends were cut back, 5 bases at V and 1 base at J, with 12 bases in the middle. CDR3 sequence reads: CASSPGVGSYNEQFF. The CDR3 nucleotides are TGTGCCAGCAGTCCCGGTGTGGGGTCCTACAATGAGCAGTTCTTC.

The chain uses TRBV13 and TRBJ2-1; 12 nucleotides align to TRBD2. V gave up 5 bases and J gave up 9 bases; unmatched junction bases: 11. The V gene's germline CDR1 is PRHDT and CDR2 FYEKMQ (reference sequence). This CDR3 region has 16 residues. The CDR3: CASSPSSGREAGEQFF. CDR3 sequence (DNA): TGTGCCAGCAGCCCGTCTAGCGGGAGGGAGGCGGGTGAGCAGTTCTTC.

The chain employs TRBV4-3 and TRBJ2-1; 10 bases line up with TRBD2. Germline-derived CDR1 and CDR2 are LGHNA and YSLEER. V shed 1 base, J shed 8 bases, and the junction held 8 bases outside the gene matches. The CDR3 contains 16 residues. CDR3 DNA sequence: TGCGCCAGCAGCCAAGGTCCTAGCGGGAGTATGTATGAGCAGTTCTTC. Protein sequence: CASSQGPSGSMYEQFF.

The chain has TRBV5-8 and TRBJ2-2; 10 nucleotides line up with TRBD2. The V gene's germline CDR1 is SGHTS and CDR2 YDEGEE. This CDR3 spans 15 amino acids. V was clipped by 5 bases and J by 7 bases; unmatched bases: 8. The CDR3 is CASRLSGGAIGELFF. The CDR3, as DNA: TGTGCCAGCAGACTGAGCGGGGGGGCGATCGGGGAGCTGTTTTTT.

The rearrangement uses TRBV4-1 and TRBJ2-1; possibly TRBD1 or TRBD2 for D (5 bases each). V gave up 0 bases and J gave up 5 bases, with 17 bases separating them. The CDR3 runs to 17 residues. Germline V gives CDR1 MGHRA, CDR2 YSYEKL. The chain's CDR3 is CASSQDLAQRGDNEQFF. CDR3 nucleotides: TGCGCCAGCAGCCAAGATCTGGCCCAGAGGGGCGACAATGAGCAGTTCTTC.

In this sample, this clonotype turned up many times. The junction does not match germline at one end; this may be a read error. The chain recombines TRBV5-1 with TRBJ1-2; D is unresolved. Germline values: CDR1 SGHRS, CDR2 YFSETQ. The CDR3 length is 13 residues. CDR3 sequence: CASSLGTNYGYTF. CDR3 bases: TGTGCCAGCAGCTTAGGGACTAACTATGGCTACACCTTC.

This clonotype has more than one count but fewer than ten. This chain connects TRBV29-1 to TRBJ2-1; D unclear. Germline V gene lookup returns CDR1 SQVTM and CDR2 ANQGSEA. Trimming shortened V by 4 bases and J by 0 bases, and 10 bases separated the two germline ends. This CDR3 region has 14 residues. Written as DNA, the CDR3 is TGCAGCGTTGTACCGGTGAGCTCCTACAATGAGCAGTTCTTC. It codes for CSVVPVSSYNEQFF.

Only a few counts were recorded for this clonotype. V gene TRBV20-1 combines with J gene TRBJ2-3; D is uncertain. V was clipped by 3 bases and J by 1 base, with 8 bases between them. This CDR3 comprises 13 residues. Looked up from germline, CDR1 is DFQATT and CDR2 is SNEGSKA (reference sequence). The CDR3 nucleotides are TGCAGTGCTAGCCGGTTCCGCACAGATACGCAGTATTTT. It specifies CSASRFRTDTQYF.

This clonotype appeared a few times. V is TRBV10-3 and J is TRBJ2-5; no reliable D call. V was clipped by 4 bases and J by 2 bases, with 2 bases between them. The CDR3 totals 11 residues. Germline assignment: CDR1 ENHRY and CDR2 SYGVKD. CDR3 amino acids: CAISVQETQYF. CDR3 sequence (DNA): TGTGCCATCAGTGTTCAAGAGACCCAGTACTTC.

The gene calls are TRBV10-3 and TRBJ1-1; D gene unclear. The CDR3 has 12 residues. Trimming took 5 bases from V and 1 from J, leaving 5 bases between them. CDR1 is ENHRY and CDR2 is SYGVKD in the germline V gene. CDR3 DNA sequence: TGTGCCATCAGTCTCAGGAACACTGAAGCTTTCTTT. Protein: CAISLRNTEAFF.

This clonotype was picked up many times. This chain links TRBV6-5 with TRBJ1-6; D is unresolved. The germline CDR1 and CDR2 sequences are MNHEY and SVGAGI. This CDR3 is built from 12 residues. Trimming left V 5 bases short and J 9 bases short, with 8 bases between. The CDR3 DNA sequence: TGTGCCAGCAGTCGCACATTTTCACCCCTCCACTTT. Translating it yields CASSRTFSPLHF.

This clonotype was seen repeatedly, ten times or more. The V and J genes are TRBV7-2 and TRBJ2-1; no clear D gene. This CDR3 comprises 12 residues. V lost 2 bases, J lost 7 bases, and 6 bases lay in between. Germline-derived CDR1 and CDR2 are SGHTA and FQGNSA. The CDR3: CASSLSRNEQFF. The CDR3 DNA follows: TGTGCCAGCAGCTTATCCCGGAATGAGCAGTTCTTC. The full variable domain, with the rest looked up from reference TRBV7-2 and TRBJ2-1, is GAGVSQSPSNKVTEKGKDVELRCDPISGHTALYWYRQSLGQGLEFLIYFQGNSAPDKSGLPSDRFSAERTGGSVSTLTIQRTQQEDSAVYLCASSLSRNEQFFGPGTRLTVL.

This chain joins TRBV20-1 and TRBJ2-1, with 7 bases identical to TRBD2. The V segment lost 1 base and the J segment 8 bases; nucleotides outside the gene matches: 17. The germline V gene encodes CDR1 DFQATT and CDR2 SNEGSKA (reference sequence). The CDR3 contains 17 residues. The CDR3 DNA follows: TGCAGTGCTAGAGTAGGAGCGGGGCCCTCCATGTTCGATGAGCAGTTCTTC. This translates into CSARVGAGPSMFDEQFF.

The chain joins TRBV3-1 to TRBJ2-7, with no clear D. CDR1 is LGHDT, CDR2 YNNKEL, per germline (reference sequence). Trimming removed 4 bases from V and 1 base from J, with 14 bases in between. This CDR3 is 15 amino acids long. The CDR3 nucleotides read TGTGCCAGCAGCCCCGCTAGGATTGGATCCTACGAGCAGTACTTC. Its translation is CASSPARIGSYEQYF.

CDR3 bases: TGCGCCAGCAGCCATACTAGCGGGGGGGCCCCCTACAATGAGCAGTTCTTC. Translated: CASSHTSGGAPYNEQFF. This rearrangement joins TRBV5-1 to TRBJ2-1, with 13 bases matching TRBD2. The CDR3 sequence is 17 residues long. CDR1 and CDR2 from the germline V gene are SGHRS and YFSETQ. Trimming took 4 bases from V and 2 from J; bases not matched to a gene: 6.